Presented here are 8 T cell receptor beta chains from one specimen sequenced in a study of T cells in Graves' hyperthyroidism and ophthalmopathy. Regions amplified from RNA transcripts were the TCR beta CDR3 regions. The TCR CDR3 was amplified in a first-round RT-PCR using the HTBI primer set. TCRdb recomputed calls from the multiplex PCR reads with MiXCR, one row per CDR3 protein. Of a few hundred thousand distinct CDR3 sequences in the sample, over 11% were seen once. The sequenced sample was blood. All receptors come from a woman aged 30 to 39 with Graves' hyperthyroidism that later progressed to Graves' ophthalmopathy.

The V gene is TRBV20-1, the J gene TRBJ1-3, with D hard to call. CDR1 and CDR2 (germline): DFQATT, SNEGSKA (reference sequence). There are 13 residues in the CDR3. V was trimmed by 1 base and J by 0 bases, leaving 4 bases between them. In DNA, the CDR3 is TGCAGTGCTAGAGTACCCTCTGGAAACACCATATATTTT. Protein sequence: CSARVPSGNTIYF.

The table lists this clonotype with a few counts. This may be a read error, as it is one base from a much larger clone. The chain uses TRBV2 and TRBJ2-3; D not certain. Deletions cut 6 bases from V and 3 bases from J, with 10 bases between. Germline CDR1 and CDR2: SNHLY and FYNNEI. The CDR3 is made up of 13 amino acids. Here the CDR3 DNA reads TGTGCCAGCAGAAGGTCTTGGACAGATACGCAGTATTTT. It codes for CASRRSWTDTQYF.

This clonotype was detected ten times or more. The CDR3 bases are TGTGCCTGGTCCCCCGGGACATACTACTCCTACGAGCAGTACTTC. The encoded protein is CAWSPGTYYSYEQYF. The chain employs TRBV30 and TRBJ2-7; tentatively, D is TRBD1 (6 bases). Deletions cut 5 bases from V and 0 bases from J, with 17 bases between. This CDR3 spans 15 amino acids. Germline V lookup: CDR1 GTSNPN, CDR2 SVGIG (reference sequence).

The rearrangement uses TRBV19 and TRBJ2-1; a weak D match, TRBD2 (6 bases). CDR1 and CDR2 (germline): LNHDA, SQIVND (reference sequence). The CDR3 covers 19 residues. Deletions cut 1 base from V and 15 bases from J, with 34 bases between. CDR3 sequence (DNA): TGTGCCAGTAGTATAGTTCTACGGGGGAACCCCGTCGTCCCGCTCCCCTCGTTCTTC. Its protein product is CASSIVLRGNPVVPLPSFF.

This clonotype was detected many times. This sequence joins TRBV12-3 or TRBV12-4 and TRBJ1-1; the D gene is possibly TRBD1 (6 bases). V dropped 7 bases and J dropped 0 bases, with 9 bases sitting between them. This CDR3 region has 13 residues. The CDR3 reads CASTTGMNTEAFF. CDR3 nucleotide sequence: TGTGCCAGCACGACAGGCATGAACACTGAAGCTTTCTTT.

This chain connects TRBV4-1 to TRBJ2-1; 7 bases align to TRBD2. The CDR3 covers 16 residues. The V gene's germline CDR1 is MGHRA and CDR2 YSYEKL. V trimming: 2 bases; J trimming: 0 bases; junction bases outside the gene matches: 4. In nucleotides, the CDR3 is TGCGCCAGCAGCCAACAAGCGGGGAGCTCCTACAATGAGCAGTTCTTC. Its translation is CASSQQAGSSYNEQFF.

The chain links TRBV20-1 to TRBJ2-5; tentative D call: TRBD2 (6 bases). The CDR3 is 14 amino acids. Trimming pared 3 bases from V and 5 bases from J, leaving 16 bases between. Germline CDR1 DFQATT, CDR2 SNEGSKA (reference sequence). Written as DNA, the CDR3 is TGCAGTGCTAGTGGGGGGTGGGTTCTGGAGACCCAGTACTTC. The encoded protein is CSASGGWVLETQYF.

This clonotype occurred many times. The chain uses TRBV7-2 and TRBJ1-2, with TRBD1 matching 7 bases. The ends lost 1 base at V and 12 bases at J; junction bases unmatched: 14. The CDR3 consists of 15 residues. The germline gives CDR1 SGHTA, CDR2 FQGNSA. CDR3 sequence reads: CASSLGSWTTGDHTF. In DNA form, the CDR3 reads TGTGCCAGCAGCTTAGGGTCATGGACTACAGGGGATCACACCTTC.